This TCR beta chain was sequenced in a study of cytomegalovirus exposure and HLA in healthy donors. As for this clone: The antigen is undetermined.

The PCR contained 60 Vbeta and 13 Jbeta primers. TCRdb's copy holds only in-frame clones and misses some; the assay was immunoSEQ multiplex PCR. The sample shows under 200,000 clones, more than 65% of them seen only once. Notes on the study in general: Productive status was seen about 90% or about 30% of the time for most TCR beta V segments in an earlier analysis.

The sequence derives from a man aged 25-45 years in good health and CMV-seronegative. Sequencing was done on a sample of PBMCs.

CDR3 sequence: CASSVQEGPTYEQYF. The CDR3 bases are TGTGCCAGCAGCGTCCAGGAGGGGCCAACCTACGAGCAGTACTTC. This chain connects TRBV9 to TRBJ2-5; tentatively, D is TRBD2 (6 bases). The assigned J gene may be wrong: the sequence end matches TRBJ2-7 better. The germline CDR1 and CDR2 sequences are SGDLS and YYNGEE. The CDR3 contains 15 residues.